Listed below are T cell receptor beta chains from one sample, sequenced in a study of graft-versus-host responses after intestinal transplantation. Using immunoSEQ multiplex PCR, the repertoire was profiled, and TCRdb retains in-frame clones only, with some absent. Among around 30,000 clones listed, roughly 87% were seen once. This sample comprised PBMCs, obtained about 450 days after intestinal transplantation. The receptors derive from a human patient who received an intestinal transplant, so some T cells may come from the graft donor. Both conserved end residues are part of each CDR3. A D gene is named only where the DNA matches it firmly. Clone sizes are given selectively: once, few, many, or a class where the clone is expanded.

D	size	V	J	DNA	CDR3
NA	once	TRBV4-3	TRBJ1-6	TGCGCCAGCAGCCAAGATCGGGGGACGGTTAATTCACCCCTCCACTTT	CASSQDRGTVNSPLHF
NA	NA	TRBV28	TRBJ2-7	TGTGCCAGCAATAGGGACCCCTACGAGCAGTACTTC	CASNRDPYEQYF
TRBD2	NA	TRBV10-1	TRBJ2-3	TGCGCCAGCAGTGACGGCGGGAGAGGAAGCACAGATACGCAGTATTTT	CASSDGGRGSTDTQYF
NA	NA	TRBV28	TRBJ2-7	TGTGCCAGCAGTGAAACAGGGGAGCAGTACTTC	CASSETGEQYF
TRBD1	once	TRBV27	TRBJ2-7	TGTGCCAGCAGTACCAGGGACAGTCGATCCTCGGCACGCGCAATATTCTACGAGCAGTACTTC	CASSTRDSRSSARAIFYEQYF
TRBD2	NA	TRBV5-6	TRBJ2-5	TGTGCCAGCAGCTTGGCTAGCGGAGAGACCCAGTACTTC	CASSLASGETQYF
NA	NA	TRBV7-8	TRBJ2-3	TGTGCCAGCAACACACGGGAGTATAGCACAGATACGCAGTATTTT	CASNTREYSTDTQYF
TRBD2	NA	TRBV28	TRBJ2-3	TGTGCCAGCAGTTTTAGCGGGAGAGGAGCAGATACGCAGTATTTT	CASSFSGRGADTQYF
NA	NA	TRBV11-2	TRBJ2-7	TGTGCCAGCAGCATCAGCATCCAGGGACCCCTTTACGAGCAGTACTTC	CASSISIQGPLYEQYF
NA	NA	TRBV28	TRBJ1-1	TGTGCCAGCAGTTTGGGGCTGGAGGGAACTGAAGCTTTCTTT	CASSLGLEGTEAFF
NA	NA	TRBV9	TRBJ1-6	TGTGCCAGCAGCGCGACAGGCCTTAATTCACCCCTCCACTTT	CASSATGLNSPLHF
TRBD1	NA	TRBV6-5	TRBJ2-1	TGTGCCAGCAGTACCGAGAGAGGACAGGGGACCTTCTTC	CASSTERGQGTFF
NA	NA	TRBV2	TRBJ1-2	TGTGCCAGCAGTGTAAGGCTGTCTTACGGCTACACCTTC	CASSVRLSYGYTF
NA	NA	TRBV5-1	TRBJ2-7	TGCGCCAGCAGCTTGGAGGGGAGCCTCTTCGACGAGCAGTACTTC	CASSLEGSLFDEQYF
NA	NA	TRBV6-1	TRBJ1-5	TGTGCCAGCAGTGACACCGGGGACAGCAATCAGCCCCAGCATTTT	CASSDTGDSNQPQHF
NA	NA	TRBV2	TRBJ2-7	TGTGCCAGCCTGGATGCTACCGAGCAGTACTTC	CASLDATEQYF
TRBD2	NA	TRBV13	TRBJ2-1	TGTGCCAGCAGCTGCAGCGGGATCAATGAGCAGTTCTTC	CASSCSGINEQFF